These 11 T cell receptor beta chains were all obtained from the same sample, sequenced in a study of blood T cell repertoires in COVID-19. Using immunoSEQ multiplex PCR, the repertoire was profiled, and TCRdb retains in-frame clones only, with some absent. The sample records 200,000 to 250,000 clones, more than 70% being singletons. The sequencing input was peripheral blood. The origin of the receptors is a woman aged 55-69 years with acute or convalescent COVID-19.

This clone has a single count. The CDR3: CASSSTGRNTEAFF. The DNA for the CDR3 is TGTGCCAGCAGTTCCACAGGGAGGAACACTGAAGCTTTCTTT. The gene calls are TRBV28 and TRBJ1-1, with D tentatively TRBD1 (6 bases). Trimming pared 4 bases from V and 1 base from J, leaving 10 bases between. Germline assignment: CDR1 MDHEN and CDR2 SYDVKM. This CDR3 comprises 14 residues.

This chain links TRBV30 with TRBJ1-1; D might be TRBD1 (5 bases). The CDR3 has 15 amino acids. In germline, CDR1 is GTSNPN, CDR2 SVGIG (reference sequence). V lost 2 bases to trimming and J lost 5 bases, with 18 bases between them. Here the CDR3 reads CAWSPANGGRTEAFF. Here the CDR3 DNA reads TGTGCCTGGAGTCCCGCTAATGGGGGGAGGACTGAAGCTTTCTTT. The entire variable domain, with the rest obtained from reference TRBV30 and TRBJ1-1, is as follows: SQTIHQWPATLVQPVGSPLSLECTVEGTSNPNLYWYRQAAGRGLQLLFYSVGIGQISSEVPQNLSASRPQDRQFILSSKKLLLSDSGFYLCAWSPANGGRTEAFFGQGTRLTVV.

V is TRBV5-1 and J is TRBJ2-3; 9 bases match TRBD1. The CDR3 totals 15 residues. The J segment lost 6 bases and the V segment lost 4 bases, leaving 9 bases of the junction unmatched. Germline CDR1 is SGHRS and CDR2 is YFSETQ. CDR3 in DNA: TGCGCCAGCAGCCCCCGGGACAGGGCCGCCGATACGCAGTATTTT. It translates to CASSPRDRAADTQYF.

The V gene is TRBV5-1, the J gene TRBJ1-4; D might be TRBD1 (5 bases). The CDR3 is 14 residues long. The germline gives CDR1 SGHRS, CDR2 YFSETQ. Trimming took off 5 bases at V and 6 bases at J, with 14 bases between the two ends. The CDR3 loop is CASRTGASDEKLFF. Written as DNA, the CDR3 is TGCGCCAGCAGAACAGGCGCGTCAGATGAAAAACTGTTTTTT.

This clone was detected only once. CDR3 amino acids: CASSYTGNSNQPQHF. The CDR3 coding sequence is TGTGCCAGCAGTTACACCGGGAATAGCAATCAGCCCCAGCATTTT. V and J are TRBV6-6 and TRBJ1-5; D not resolved. The CDR3 is made up of 15 amino acids. Germline assignment: CDR1 MNHNY and CDR2 SVGAGI (reference sequence). V was cut by 2 bases and J by 0 bases, with 8 bases left in between.

The gene calls are TRBV6-5 and TRBJ1-1; D possibly corresponds to TRBD1 (6 bases). From germline, CDR1 is MNHEY and CDR2 SVGAGI. The ends were cut back, 8 bases at V and 1 base at J, with 11 bases in the middle. The CDR3 is made up of 13 amino acids. CDR3 in amino acids: CASAAQGNTEAFF. The CDR3 DNA reads TGTGCCAGCGCAGCACAGGGGAACACTGAAGCTTTCTTT.

This chain connects TRBV29-1 to TRBJ1-2, with TRBD1 as a possible D gene (5 bases). This CDR3 region has 13 residues. V lost 8 bases to trimming and J lost 2 bases, with 15 bases between them. The germline V gene has CDR1 SQVTM and CDR2 ANQGSEA. CDR3 DNA: TGCAGCTCTGGGTCAGACAGAAACTATGGCTACACCTTC. Residues: CSSGSDRNYGYTF.

The J gene is TRBJ2-1, the V gene TRBV15, with TRBD1 matching 7 bases. Germline values: CDR1 LNHNV, CDR2 YYDKDF (reference sequence). V lost 1 base and J lost 0; bases outside the gene matches: 3. The CDR3 loop spans 16 amino acids. In nucleotides, the CDR3 is TGTGCCACCAGCAGAGGAGGGGGCGTCTCCTACAATGAGCAGTTCTTC. Its translation is CATSRGGGVSYNEQFF.

This chain connects TRBV11-1 to TRBJ2-5; 11 positions agree with TRBD2. Germline trimming cut 4 bases from V and 5 bases from J; bases unmatched to any gene: 0. The germline CDR1 and CDR2 sequences are SGHAT and FQDESV (reference sequence). CDR3 length: 13 amino acids. CDR3 DNA sequence: TGTGCCAGCAGCTGGACTAGCGGGGAGACCCAGTACTTC. Protein product: CASSWTSGETQYF.

The genes are TRBV6-6 and TRBJ2-7; D might be TRBD2 (6 bases). CDR3 size: 15 residues. Per germline, CDR1 MNHNY and CDR2 SVGAGI (reference sequence). V lost 6 bases and J 2 bases, leaving 17 bases between the germline ends. In DNA, the CDR3 is TGTGCCAGCAGCTCTCGACTAGTAAAACCCTACGAGCAGTACTTC. Protein product: CASSSRLVKPYEQYF.

The chain uses TRBV7-3 and TRBJ1-1; 8 bases map to TRBD1. This CDR3 has 14 amino acids. Trimming cost V 3 bases and J 1 base; bases outside gene matches: 1. CDR1 and CDR2 (germline): SGHTA, FQGTGA. CDR3 sequence reads: CASSFGQGNTEAFF. The CDR3 bases are TGTGCCAGCAGCTTCGGACAGGGGAACACTGAAGCTTTCTTT.